This T cell receptor (beta chain) is from a study of CD8+ T cells in alopecia areata (dated by TCRdb to the late 2010s). About the investigation overall: The treated patients, all with moderate-to-severe alopecia areata, were enrolled in an open-label pilot trial of oral tofacitinib given at 5 to 10 mg twice daily. Biopsies were taken from tofacitinib-treated patients at baseline and again at 4 and 24 weeks into treatment, and several of those patients also had a later scalp biopsy. High-throughput TCRbeta sequencing was used to examine T cell clonal expansion in alopecia areata in both the C3H/HeJ mouse model and human patients. The SALT score, which quantifies the percentage of affected scalp surface area, was used to measure disease severity in treated patients. Amplification of TCRbeta CDR3 regions was done by immunoSEQ multiplex PCR using 35 Vbeta forward primers and 13 Jbeta reverse primers. RNA came from the PAXgene miRNA kit for fixed scalp, the miRNeasy kit for PBMCs, and the RNeasy kit for mouse skin. In humans, TCRbeta sequencing was performed on scalp tissue and on sorted CD4+ and CD8+ peripheral blood T cells from healthy controls and from patients with patchy or totalis/universalis alopecia areata. Patients stayed on tofacitinib for 6 to 18 months and then had 6 months of follow-up off drug so that delayed response and recurrence could be assessed. Clonality in the scalp was compared among normal scalp (n=4), patchy alopecia areata scalp (n=8), and alopecia totalis/universalis scalp (n=8). What the work shows at the level of the full study, not this receptor alone: TCR sequences shared between patients were less clear than in mice, possibly partly because of HLA diversity in the patient population. Because the treated cohort was small and included a single nonresponder, larger studies are needed to assess links between baseline CD8+ expansion and response. Unlike mouse skin, where gammadelta T cells dominate, normal human skin contains resident alphabeta T cells that get sequenced too, which complicates analysis of the scalp TCR repertoire. Scalp clonality and the number of expanded CD8+ clones among the top 100 scalp clones were significantly decreased by tofacitinib. Many expanded lesional clones were found to persist in scalp and blood during tofacitinib treatment, and relapse after treatment cessation may be partly explained by this persistence. Lesional scalp, especially in alopecia totalis/universalis, showed higher clonality and more expanded CD8+ clones than normal scalp, suggesting antigenic drive.

The method was the immunoSEQ multiplex PCR assay. To provide template for TCR sequencing, every sample had RNA extracted and reverse transcribed into cDNA. First-strand cDNA was synthesized with SuperScript III using a 2:1 mix of oligo-dT and random hexamers. A synthetic immune receptor repertoire was used to assess amplification bias, and residual bias was removed computationally. The published analysis was carried out like this. Raw reads were preprocessed to remove errors, and CDR3 was defined according to IMGT conventions as the region from the conserved cysteine to phenylalanine. Clonality was calculated as 1 minus Shannon entropy normalized by log2 of the number of productive unique TCRs. Whether scalp clones were CD4 or CD8 was inferred by matching scalp TCRbeta sequences against CD4 and CD8 repertoires sorted from blood. TCRdb obtained this table from immuneACCESS and retained in-frame rearrangements with V and J assigned. These tables miss some clones; where compared with another copy, unresolved V genes account for less than half of the shortfall, and the remainder is unexplained. That table is the source of V, J and clone size, and D and trimming were worked out from the DNA. This sample comprises about 92,000 clones, about 44% of them detected only once. The top ten hold less than 20% of the sample.

CDR1 and CDR2 are drawn from the germline V gene (reference sequence): GTSNPN, SVGIG. From the cysteine up to the phenylalanine, the CDR3 has a length of 12 residues. Left in the record is the CDR3 DNA by itself, 36 bases read in frame from the first base. V gives up 5 bases and J gives up 7 bases, and the segment between their germline ends measures 14 bases. On this clone itself: This receptor's antigen is unknown. No base quality information exists; no much larger clone differs at one position.

The sample's time point, from its label and the paper: 24 weeks on oral tofacitinib. This sample's treatment or condition label indicates: oral pan-JAK inhibitor, 5-10 mg twice daily. Peripheral blood and lesional scalp punch biopsies were obtained from patients with alopecia areata. PBMCs were isolated by density centrifugation and stained for CD3, CD4 and CD8, and CD4+ and CD8+ T cells were sorted on a FACSAria. The V and J segments used are TRBV30 and TRBJ2-5; TRBD1 could be the D gene, as 6 bases match. The sequence came from a human donor with alopecia areata. The sample was CD8+ T cells sorted from blood, taken at week 24, from a patient treated with tofacitinib. CDR3 protein: CAWRQGIGTQYF. The base sequence is TGTGCCTGGCGTCAGGGGATTGGGACCCAGTACTTC.